Presented here are 27 T cell receptor beta chains from one specimen sequenced in a study of shared clonotypes between healthy human individuals. The table came from immunoSEQ multiplex PCR; TCRdb's copy has only in-frame clones and leaves some out. The data hold some 2.3 million clones, with approximately 95% observed a single time. Input material: naive CD4+ T cells from PBMCs. Subset in this sample: CD45RA+ positively selected. The receptors were gathered from a man younger than 35 in good health. Some clones in this sample may be carry-over from other donors' samples.

The V and J genes are TRBV14 and TRBJ2-5; 10 positions agree with TRBD2. Trimming cost V 4 bases and J 2 bases; bases outside gene matches: 7. CDR1 and CDR2 (germline): SGHDN, FVKESK. The CDR3 covers 16 residues. The chain's CDR3 is CASSPPGLARQETQYF. The CDR3, as DNA: TGTGCCAGCAGCCCACCGGGACTAGCGAGACAAGAGACCCAGTACTTC.

The chain combines TRBV6-1 with TRBJ1-3; possibly TRBD1 for D (5 bases). The CDR3 is made up of 16 amino acids. The germline V gene encodes CDR1 MNHNS and CDR2 SASEGT. Trimming removed 0 bases from V and 0 bases from J, with 9 bases in between. CDR3 residues: CASSEAPGNSGNTIYF. The CDR3, as DNA: TGTGCCAGCAGTGAAGCGCCAGGGAACTCTGGAAACACCATATATTTT.

The V gene is TRBV5-1, the J gene TRBJ2-6, with D unresolved. The ends were cut back, 0 bases at V and 2 bases at J, with 6 bases in the middle. CDR3 size: 15 residues. Germline CDR1 SGHRS, CDR2 YFSETQ. The CDR3 is CASSLVDPGANVLTF. CDR3 DNA: TGCGCCAGCAGCTTGGTAGATCCTGGGGCCAACGTCCTGACTTTC. Together with reference TRBV5-1 and TRBJ2-6, the CDR3 gives the full variable domain: KAGVTQTPRYLIKTRGQQVTLSCSPISGHRSVSWYQQTPGQGLQFLFEYFSETQRNKGNFPGRFSGRQFSNSRSEMNVSTLELGDSALYLCASSLVDPGANVLTFGAGSRLTVL.

V and J are TRBV9 and TRBJ1-1, with D uncertain. There are 13 residues in the CDR3. Trimming removed 0 bases at V and 5 bases at J, with 8 bases between. Looked up from germline, CDR1 is SGDLS and CDR2 is YYNGEE. CDR3 loop: CASSVVTRTEAFF. In DNA form, the CDR3 reads TGTGCCAGCAGCGTAGTTACCCGGACTGAAGCTTTCTTT.

Concerning this clone itself: The sample carries other DNA sequences with the same CDR3. The chain employs TRBV28 and TRBJ2-7; maybe TRBD1 (5 bases). V was pared by 2 bases and J by 2 bases, with 10 bases between. The CDR3 totals 14 residues. Germline loops: CDR1 MDHEN, CDR2 SYDVKM. This CDR3 reads CASSLPRGAYEQYF. The CDR3 DNA sequence: TGTGCCAGCAGTTTACCTAGGGGCGCCTACGAGCAGTACTTC. Combining the CDR3 with reference TRBV28 and TRBJ2-7 gives the whole variable domain DVKVTQSSRYLVKRTGEKVFLECVQDMDHENMFWYRQDPGLGLRLIYFSYDVKMKEKGDIPEGYSVSREKKERFSLILESASTNQTSMYLCASSLPRGAYEQYFGPGTRLTVT.

Comment on this clone: An end of the junction does not agree with germline; a read error may underlie this. The chain is built from TRBV6-5 and TRBJ1-3; maybe TRBD1 (5 bases). The CDR3 is 13 residues long. CDR1 and CDR2 (germline): MNHEY, SVGAGI. The CDR3 loop reads CASSPLRGAVWDF. The CDR3 nucleotides read TGTGCCAGCAGCCCCTTACGCGGGGCAGTGTGGGATTTT.

This chain links TRBV19 with TRBJ2-1; 14 bases agree with TRBD2. This CDR3 region has 16 residues. The V and J ends lost 6 bases and 1 base, in that order; junction bases with no gene match: 2. Germline assignment: CDR1 LNHDA and CDR2 SQIVND (reference sequence). The CDR3 reads CASRGTSGSSYNEQFF. The CDR3 nucleotides read TGTGCCAGTAGGGGGACTAGCGGGAGTTCCTACAATGAGCAGTTCTTC.

J is TRBJ1-4 and V is TRBV11-2, with D tentatively TRBD1 (5 bases). CDR3 length: 15 residues. Germline V CDR1 and CDR2: SGHAT, FQNNGV. The germline V and J ends were trimmed by 6 bases and 8 bases, with 19 bases remaining between them. CDR3 region: CASRLASGRREKLFF. For the CDR3, the DNA is TGTGCCAGCAGACTAGCCTCAGGGCGTCGCGAAAAACTGTTTTTT.

The J gene is TRBJ2-3, the V gene TRBV7-9; tentatively, D is TRBD1 or TRBD2 (6 bases each). The CDR3 totals 13 residues. Germline assignment: CDR1 SEHNR and CDR2 FQNEAQ (reference sequence). Trimming took off 3 bases at V and 13 bases at J, with 17 bases between the two ends. CDR3 in DNA: TGTGCCAGCAGCTTGAAGGAAACCGGGGGCAAGTATTTT. Protein product: CASSLKETGGKYF.

In its sample, this clone was seen once. The V and J genes are TRBV19 and TRBJ1-1; D unresolved. The CDR3 runs to 15 residues. The V end was cut by 7 bases, the J end by 6 bases, with 21 bases between. Germline-derived CDR1 and CDR2 are LNHDA and SQIVND (reference sequence). The CDR3 region is CASKNGLLLSAEAFF. The CDR3 DNA sequence: TGTGCCAGTAAAAATGGACTTTTGTTAAGTGCTGAAGCTTTCTTT.

The CDR3 loop is CASSLARGGQPQHF. CDR3 sequence (DNA): TGTGCCAGCAGCTTGGCCAGGGGTGGACAGCCCCAGCATTTT. J is TRBJ1-5 and V is TRBV5-5; D is possibly TRBD1 (6 bases). CDR1 is SGHKS and CDR2 is YYEKEE in the germline V gene (reference sequence). V was clipped by 0 bases and J by 7 bases, with 11 bases between them. This CDR3 comprises 14 residues.

CDR3 DNA sequence: TGTGCCAGCAGTGGCATACAGGGAGCCAAAAACATTCAGTACTTC. Amino acids: CASSGIQGAKNIQYF. J is TRBJ2-4 and V is TRBV6-1, with a possible D match to TRBD1 (6 bases). The CDR3 sequence is 15 residues long. Germline V gives CDR1 MNHNS, CDR2 SASEGT. V lost 4 bases to trimming and J lost 0 bases, with 10 bases between them.

This rearrangement joins TRBV5-1 to TRBJ2-1; 11 positions agree with TRBD2. Trimming took 4 bases from V and 0 from J; bases not matched to a gene: 12. The length of the CDR3 is 19 residues. The germline V gene encodes CDR1 SGHRS and CDR2 YFSETQ. The CDR3 region has the DNA TGCGCCAGCAGCCTAGCCGGACTAGCGGGTATGAGCTCCTACAATGAGCAGTTCTTC. Translated, it gives CASSLAGLAGMSSYNEQFF.

The V and J genes are TRBV19 and TRBJ1-3, with a tentative D call TRBD1 (6 bases). CDR3 size: 16 residues. Per the germline V gene, CDR1 is LNHDA and CDR2 is SQIVND (reference sequence). The V and J ends lost 7 bases and 0 bases respectively, with 16 bases between them. CDR3 sequence: CASIEWGRSSGNTIYF. The CDR3 nucleotides are TGTGCCAGTATAGAGTGGGGGCGCAGCTCTGGAAACACCATATATTTT.

The chain employs TRBV7-8 and TRBJ2-5, with 9 bases matching TRBD2. The CDR3 is 16 residues long. CDR1 is SGHVS and CDR2 is FQNEAQ in the germline V gene. Losses at the gene ends were 5 bases for V and 2 bases for J; bases not matched to a gene: 9. The CDR3 DNA is TGTGCCAGCAGCCCTCAGGGACTAGCAACTCAAGAGACCCAGTACTTC. It encodes CASSPQGLATQETQYF.

The V gene is TRBV6-1, the J gene TRBJ1-3; D is ambiguous. The germline gives CDR1 MNHNS, CDR2 SASEGT. V gave up 5 bases and J gave up 3 bases, with 8 bases separating them. The length of the CDR3 is 13 residues. This CDR3 is CASSPRGGNTIYF. CDR3 nucleotides: TGTGCCAGCAGTCCGCGGGGTGGAAACACCATATATTTT.

About this clone itself: The sample contains more than one DNA sequence encoding this CDR3. The chain links TRBV27 to TRBJ1-1; the D gene is possibly TRBD1 (6 bases). CDR1 is MNHEY, CDR2 SMNVEV, per germline (reference sequence). V lost 3 bases to trimming and J lost 1 base, with 9 bases between them. The CDR3 totals 14 residues. CDR3 bases: TGTGCCAGCAGTTTTCAGGGGCCGAACACTGAAGCTTTCTTT. Its translation: CASSFQGPNTEAFF.

The rearrangement joins TRBV30 to TRBJ1-2, with 8 bases fitting TRBD1. CDR1 GTSNPN and CDR2 SVGIG come from the germline V gene (reference sequence). The CDR3 length is 13 residues. After removal of 2 bases from V and 10 bases from J, the junction contained 9 bases not matched to a gene. CDR3 amino acids: CAWSPSGGASYTF. The CDR3 bases are TGTGCCTGGAGTCCCTCAGGGGGCGCTTCCTACACCTTC. Together with reference TRBV30 and TRBJ1-2, the CDR3 gives the full variable domain: SQTIHQWPATLVQPVGSPLSLECTVEGTSNPNLYWYRQAAGRGLQLLFYSVGIGQISSEVPQNLSASRPQDRQFILSSKKLLLSDSGFYLCAWSPSGGASYTFGSGTRLTVV.

The chain carries TRBV7-2 and TRBJ2-1; weak D call: TRBD1 (5 bases). The germline V gene encodes CDR1 SGHTA and CDR2 FQGNSA. The ends were cut back, 5 bases at V and 9 bases at J, with 17 bases in the middle. The CDR3 contains 14 residues. The DNA for the CDR3 is TGTGCCAGCAGCCCGATTTGGGGAAGGGGTGAGCAGTTCTTC. Translated, it gives CASSPIWGRGEQFF.

The chain combines TRBV5-1 with TRBJ1-1; possibly TRBD1 for D (5 bases). CDR3 length: 13 amino acids. Germline V gene sequence: CDR1 SGHRS, CDR2 YFSETQ. V was shortened by 4 bases and J by 3 bases, with 10 bases between the two germline ends. CDR3 region: CASSPTVHTEAFF. CDR3 nucleotides: TGCGCCAGCAGCCCGACAGTCCACACTGAAGCTTTCTTT.

The chain uses TRBV7-2 and TRBJ1-1; D is unclear. Trimming stripped 1 base from V and 1 base from J, with 7 bases between. Germline lookup yields CDR1 SGHTA and CDR2 FQGNSA. This CDR3 contains 14 residues. CDR3 protein: CASSLDPRNTEAFF. CDR3 nucleotides: TGTGCCAGCAGCTTAGATCCCAGGAACACTGAAGCTTTCTTT.

In this sample, this clone turned up once. The chain joins TRBV15 to TRBJ1-3, with 7 bases that match TRBD1. Germline CDR1 LNHNV, CDR2 YYDKDF (reference sequence). The J segment lost 3 bases and the V segment lost 5 bases, leaving 4 bases of the junction unmatched. CDR3 size: 14 residues. The CDR3 DNA is TGTGCCACCAGCGGAGGGACAGTTGGAAACACCATATATTTT. Its protein is CATSGGTVGNTIYF.

The chain employs TRBV6-1 and TRBJ2-1; D is possibly TRBD1 or TRBD2 (7 bases each). The ends were cut back, 6 bases at V and 4 bases at J, with 13 bases in the middle. The CDR3 extends over 14 amino acids. Germline assignment: CDR1 MNHNS and CDR2 SASEGT. The CDR3 loop reads CASSAQGGYNEQFF. CDR3 DNA sequence: TGTGCCAGCAGCGCCCAGGGGGGGTACAATGAGCAGTTCTTC.

The chain combines TRBV4-1 with TRBJ1-2; 9 positions match TRBD1. The CDR3 is 16 residues long. The V and J ends lost 0 bases and 4 bases, in that order; junction bases with no gene match: 6. The germline V gene has CDR1 MGHRA and CDR2 YSYEKL. The CDR3 reads CASSQDRGQGTYGYTF. CDR3 DNA: TGCGCCAGCAGCCAAGATAGGGGACAGGGAACCTATGGCTACACCTTC.

V and J are TRBV27 and TRBJ2-7; D is unclear. V lost 6 bases and J 3 bases, leaving 15 bases between the germline ends. The CDR3 sequence is 14 residues long. Germline loops: CDR1 MNHEY, CDR2 SMNVEV (reference sequence). CDR3 in amino acids: CASRPRLMNYEQYF. The CDR3 DNA reads as TGTGCCAGCAGACCGCGTTTGATGAACTACGAGCAGTACTTC.

Of note for this clone: Other DNA sequences in the sample encode the same CDR3. The J gene is TRBJ2-3, the V gene TRBV2; D ambiguous. The V end lost 4 bases, the J end lost 0 bases, and 2 bases lay between the germline ends. From germline, CDR1 is SNHLY and CDR2 FYNNEI. The CDR3 has 12 residues. CDR3 sequence: CASSVSTDTQYF. CDR3 nucleotides: TGTGCCAGCAGTGTTAGCACAGATACGCAGTATTTT.

This chain connects TRBV11-3 to TRBJ2-4; weak D call: TRBD1 (6 bases). This CDR3 spans 15 amino acids. Trimming removed 1 base at V and 7 bases at J, with 14 bases between. Germline CDR1 SGHNT, CDR2 YENEEA. This CDR3 is CASSLGAGVDNIQYF. The CDR3 region has the DNA TGTGCCAGCAGCTTAGGGGCAGGGGTAGATAACATTCAGTACTTC.